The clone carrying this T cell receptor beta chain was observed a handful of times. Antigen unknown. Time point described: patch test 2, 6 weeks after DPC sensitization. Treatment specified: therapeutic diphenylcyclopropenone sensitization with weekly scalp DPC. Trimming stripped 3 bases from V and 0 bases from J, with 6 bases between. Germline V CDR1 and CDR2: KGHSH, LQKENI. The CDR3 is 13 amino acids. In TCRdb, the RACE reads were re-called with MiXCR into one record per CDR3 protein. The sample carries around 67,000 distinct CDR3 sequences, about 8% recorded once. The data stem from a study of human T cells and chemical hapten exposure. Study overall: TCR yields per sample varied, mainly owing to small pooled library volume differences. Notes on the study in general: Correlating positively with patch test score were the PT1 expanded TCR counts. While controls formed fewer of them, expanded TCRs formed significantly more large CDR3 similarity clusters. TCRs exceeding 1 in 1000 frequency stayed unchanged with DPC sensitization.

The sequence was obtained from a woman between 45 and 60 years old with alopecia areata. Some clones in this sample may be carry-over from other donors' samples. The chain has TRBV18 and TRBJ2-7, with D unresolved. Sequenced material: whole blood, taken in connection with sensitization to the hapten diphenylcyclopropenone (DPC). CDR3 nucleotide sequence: TGTGCCAGCTCACCGGACCTCTCCTACGAGCAGTACTTC. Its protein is CASSPDLSYEQYF.